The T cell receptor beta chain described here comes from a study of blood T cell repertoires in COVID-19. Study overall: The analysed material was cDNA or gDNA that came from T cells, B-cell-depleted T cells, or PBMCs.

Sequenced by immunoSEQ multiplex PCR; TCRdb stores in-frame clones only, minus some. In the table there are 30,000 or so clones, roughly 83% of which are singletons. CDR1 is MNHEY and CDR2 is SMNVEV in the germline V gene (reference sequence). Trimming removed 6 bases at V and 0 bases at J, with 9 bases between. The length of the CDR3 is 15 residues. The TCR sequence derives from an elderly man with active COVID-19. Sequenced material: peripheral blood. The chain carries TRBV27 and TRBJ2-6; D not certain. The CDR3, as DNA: TGTGCCAGCAGATCACAGAGCTCTGGGGCCAACGTCCTGACTTTC. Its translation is CASRSQSSGANVLTF.